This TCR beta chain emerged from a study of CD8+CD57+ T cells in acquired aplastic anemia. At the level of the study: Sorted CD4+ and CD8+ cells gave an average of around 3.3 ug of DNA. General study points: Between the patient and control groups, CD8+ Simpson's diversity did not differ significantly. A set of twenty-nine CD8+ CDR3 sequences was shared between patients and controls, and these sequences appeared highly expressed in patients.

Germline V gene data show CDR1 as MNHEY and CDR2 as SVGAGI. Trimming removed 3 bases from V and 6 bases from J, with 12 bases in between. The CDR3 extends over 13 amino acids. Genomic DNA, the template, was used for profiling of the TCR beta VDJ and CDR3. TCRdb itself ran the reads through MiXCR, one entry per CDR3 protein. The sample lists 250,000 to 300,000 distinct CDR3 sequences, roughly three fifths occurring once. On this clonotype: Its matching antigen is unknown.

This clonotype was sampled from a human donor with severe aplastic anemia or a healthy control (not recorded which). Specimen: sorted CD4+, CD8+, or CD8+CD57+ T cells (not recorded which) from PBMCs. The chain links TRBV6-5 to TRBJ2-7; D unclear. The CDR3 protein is CASSYIESGEQYF. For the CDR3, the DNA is TGTGCCAGCAGTTATATAGAATCGGGCGAGCAGTACTTC.